The TCR beta chain under discussion was sequenced for a study of T cell responses to AZD1222 COVID-19 vaccine. Whole-study findings and limits: Repertoires were collected only later (after the peak T cell response had occurred).

About this clone: Its antigen is unknown.

Sequenced by immunoSEQ multiplex PCR; TCRdb stores in-frame clones only, minus some. The sample comprises 100,000 to 150,000 clones, 90% to 95% of which are singletons, and 2.8% rests with the top ten. Germline trimming cut 0 bases from V and 8 bases from J; bases unmatched to any gene: 5. The CDR3 covers 14 residues. Germline CDR1 and CDR2: MNHEY and SVGAGI. Sequences were derived from peripheral blood, sampled on day 0 of AZD1222 vaccination. The chain is built from TRBV6-5 and TRBJ1-2; 8 bases fit TRBD1. The clonotype comes from an adult in good health. Here the CDR3 DNA reads TGTGCCAGCAGTTACTCATCAGGGGGCAGGGGCTACACCTTC. It translates to CASSYSSGGRGYTF.